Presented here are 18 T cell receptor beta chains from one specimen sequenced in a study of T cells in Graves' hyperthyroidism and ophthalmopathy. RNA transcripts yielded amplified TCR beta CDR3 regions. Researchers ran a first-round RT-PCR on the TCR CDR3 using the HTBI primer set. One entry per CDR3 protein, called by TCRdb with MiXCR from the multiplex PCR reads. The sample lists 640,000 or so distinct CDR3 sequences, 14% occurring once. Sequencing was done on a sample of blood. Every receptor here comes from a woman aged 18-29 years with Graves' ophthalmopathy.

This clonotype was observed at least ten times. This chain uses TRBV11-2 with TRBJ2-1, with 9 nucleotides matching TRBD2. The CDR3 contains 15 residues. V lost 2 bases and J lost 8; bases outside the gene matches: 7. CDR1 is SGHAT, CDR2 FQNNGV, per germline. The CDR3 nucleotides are TGTGCCAGCAGCTTAAGTAGCGGGAGAGGCTATGAGCAGTTCTTC. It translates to CASSLSSGRGYEQFF.

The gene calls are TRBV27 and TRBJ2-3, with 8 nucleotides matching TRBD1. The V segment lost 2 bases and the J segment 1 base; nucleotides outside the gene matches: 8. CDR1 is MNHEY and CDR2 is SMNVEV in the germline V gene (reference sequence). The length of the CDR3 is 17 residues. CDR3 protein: CASSLRRQGSRTDTQYF. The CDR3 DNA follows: TGTGCCAGCAGTTTACGCCGACAGGGGTCCCGCACAGATACGCAGTATTTT.

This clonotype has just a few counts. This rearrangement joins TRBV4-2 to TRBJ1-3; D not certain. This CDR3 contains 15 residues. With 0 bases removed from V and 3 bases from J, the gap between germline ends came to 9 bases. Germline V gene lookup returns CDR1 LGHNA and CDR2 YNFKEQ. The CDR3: CASSQDDGLGNTIYF. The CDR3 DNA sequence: TGTGCCAGCAGCCAAGATGACGGCCTTGGAAACACCATATATTTT.

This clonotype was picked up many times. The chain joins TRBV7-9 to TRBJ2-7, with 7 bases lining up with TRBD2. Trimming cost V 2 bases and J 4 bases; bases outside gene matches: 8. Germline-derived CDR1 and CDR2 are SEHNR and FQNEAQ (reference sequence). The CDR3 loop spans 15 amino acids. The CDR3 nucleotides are TGTGCCAGCAGCTTAAGTGGCGGGAGTGTTTACGAGCAGTACTTC. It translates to CASSLSGGSVYEQYF.

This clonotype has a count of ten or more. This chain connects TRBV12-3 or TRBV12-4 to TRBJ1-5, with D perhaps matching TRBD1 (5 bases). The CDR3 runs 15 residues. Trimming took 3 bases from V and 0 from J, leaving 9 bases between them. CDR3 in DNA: TGTGCCAGCAGTTTGGGGCTCAATAGCAATCAGCCCCAGCATTTT. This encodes CASSLGLNSNQPQHF.

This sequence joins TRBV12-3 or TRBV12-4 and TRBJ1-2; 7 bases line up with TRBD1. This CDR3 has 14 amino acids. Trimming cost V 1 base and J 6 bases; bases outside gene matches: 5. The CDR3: CASSLGQGSHGYTF. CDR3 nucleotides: TGTGCCAGCAGTTTAGGACAGGGTTCCCATGGCTACACCTTC.

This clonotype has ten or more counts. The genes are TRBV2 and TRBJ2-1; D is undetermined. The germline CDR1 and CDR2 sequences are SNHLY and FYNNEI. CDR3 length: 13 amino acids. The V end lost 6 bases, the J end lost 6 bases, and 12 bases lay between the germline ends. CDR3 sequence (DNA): TGTGCCAGCAGCTTGGACGGAGTCAATGAGCAGTTCTTC. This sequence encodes CASSLDGVNEQFF.

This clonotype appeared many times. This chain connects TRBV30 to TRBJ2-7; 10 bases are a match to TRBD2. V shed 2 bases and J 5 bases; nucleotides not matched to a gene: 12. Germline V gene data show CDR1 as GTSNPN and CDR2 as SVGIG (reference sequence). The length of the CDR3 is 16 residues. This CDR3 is CAWSRPPSGGGDEQYF. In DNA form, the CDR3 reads TGTGCCTGGAGTCGACCACCTAGCGGGGGAGGCGACGAGCAGTACTTC.

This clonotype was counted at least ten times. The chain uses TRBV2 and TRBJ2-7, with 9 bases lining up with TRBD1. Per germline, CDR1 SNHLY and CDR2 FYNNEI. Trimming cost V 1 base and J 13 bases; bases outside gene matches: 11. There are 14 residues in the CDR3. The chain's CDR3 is CASSEGGTGGGQYF. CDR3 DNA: TGTGCCAGCAGTGAAGGGGGTACAGGGGGCGGGCAATACTTC. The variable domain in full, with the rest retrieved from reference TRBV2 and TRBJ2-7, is EPEVTQTPSHQVTQMGQEVILRCVPISNHLYFYWYRQILGQKVEFLVSFYNNEISEKSEIFDDQFSVERPDGSNFTLKIRSTKLEDSAMYFCASSEGGTGGGQYFGPGTRLTVT.

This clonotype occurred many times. The CDR3 here is CSVEDVRVSYEQYF. CDR3 DNA: TGCAGCGTTGAAGATGTCAGGGTCTCCTACGAGCAGTACTTC. The genes are TRBV29-1 and TRBJ2-7, with D possibly being TRBD1 (5 bases). The CDR3 sequence is 14 residues long. With 0 bases removed from V and 0 bases from J, the gap between germline ends came to 9 bases. Germline V gene sequence: CDR1 SQVTM, CDR2 ANQGSEA.

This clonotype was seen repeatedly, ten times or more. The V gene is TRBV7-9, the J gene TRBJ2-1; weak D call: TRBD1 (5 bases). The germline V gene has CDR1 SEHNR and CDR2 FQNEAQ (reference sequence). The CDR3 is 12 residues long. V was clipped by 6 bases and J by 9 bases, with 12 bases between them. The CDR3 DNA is TGTGCCAGCAGGGGAAGGGGTATTGAGCAGTTCTTC. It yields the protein CASRGRGIEQFF.

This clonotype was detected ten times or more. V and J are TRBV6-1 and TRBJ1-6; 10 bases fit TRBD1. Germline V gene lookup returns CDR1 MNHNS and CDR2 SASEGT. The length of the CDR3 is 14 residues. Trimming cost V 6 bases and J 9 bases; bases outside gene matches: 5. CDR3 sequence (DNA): TGTGCCAGCAGACCGGACAGGGGGGTTTCACCCCTCCACTTT. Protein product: CASRPDRGVSPLHF.

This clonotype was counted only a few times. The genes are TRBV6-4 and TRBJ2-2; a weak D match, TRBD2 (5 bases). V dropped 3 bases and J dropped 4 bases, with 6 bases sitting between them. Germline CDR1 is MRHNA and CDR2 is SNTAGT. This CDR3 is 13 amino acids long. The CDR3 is CASSESGTGELFF. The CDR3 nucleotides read TGTGCCAGCAGTGAGAGCGGCACCGGGGAGCTGTTTTTT.

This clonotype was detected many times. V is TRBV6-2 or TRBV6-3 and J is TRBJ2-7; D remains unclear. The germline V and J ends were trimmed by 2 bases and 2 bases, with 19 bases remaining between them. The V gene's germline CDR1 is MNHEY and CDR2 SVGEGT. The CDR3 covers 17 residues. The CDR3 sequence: CASSYPKGVAEAYEQYF. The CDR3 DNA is TGTGCCAGCAGTTACCCGAAGGGCGTCGCAGAAGCCTACGAGCAGTACTTC.

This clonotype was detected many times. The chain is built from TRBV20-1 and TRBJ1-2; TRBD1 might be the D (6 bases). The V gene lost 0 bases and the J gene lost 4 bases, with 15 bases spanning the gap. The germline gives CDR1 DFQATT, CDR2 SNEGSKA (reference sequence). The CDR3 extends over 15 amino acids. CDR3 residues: CSAREYLQGPYGYTF. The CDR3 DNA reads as TGCAGTGCTAGAGAGTACCTACAGGGCCCCTATGGCTACACCTTC.

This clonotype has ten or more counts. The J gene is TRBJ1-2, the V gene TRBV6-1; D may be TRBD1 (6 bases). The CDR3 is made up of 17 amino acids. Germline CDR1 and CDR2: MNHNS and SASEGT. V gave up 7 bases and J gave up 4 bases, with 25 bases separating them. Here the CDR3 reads CASNALYTGGAGYGYTF. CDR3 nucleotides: TGTGCCAGCAATGCTCTCTATACCGGGGGCGCGGGCTATGGCTACACCTTC.

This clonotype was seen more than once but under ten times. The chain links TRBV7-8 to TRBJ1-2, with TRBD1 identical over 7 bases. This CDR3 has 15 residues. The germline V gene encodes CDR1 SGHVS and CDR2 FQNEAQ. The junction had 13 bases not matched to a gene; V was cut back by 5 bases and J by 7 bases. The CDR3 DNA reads TGTGCCAGCAGCAACATTAGGGGGCGAGGTACTGGCTACACCTTC. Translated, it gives CASSNIRGRGTGYTF.

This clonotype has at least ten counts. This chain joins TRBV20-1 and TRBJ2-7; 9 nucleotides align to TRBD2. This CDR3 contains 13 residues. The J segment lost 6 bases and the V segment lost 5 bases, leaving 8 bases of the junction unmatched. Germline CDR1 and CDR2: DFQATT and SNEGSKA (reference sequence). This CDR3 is CSAWTSVTREQYF. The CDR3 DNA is TGCAGTGCTTGGACTAGCGTTACCCGCGAGCAGTACTTC.